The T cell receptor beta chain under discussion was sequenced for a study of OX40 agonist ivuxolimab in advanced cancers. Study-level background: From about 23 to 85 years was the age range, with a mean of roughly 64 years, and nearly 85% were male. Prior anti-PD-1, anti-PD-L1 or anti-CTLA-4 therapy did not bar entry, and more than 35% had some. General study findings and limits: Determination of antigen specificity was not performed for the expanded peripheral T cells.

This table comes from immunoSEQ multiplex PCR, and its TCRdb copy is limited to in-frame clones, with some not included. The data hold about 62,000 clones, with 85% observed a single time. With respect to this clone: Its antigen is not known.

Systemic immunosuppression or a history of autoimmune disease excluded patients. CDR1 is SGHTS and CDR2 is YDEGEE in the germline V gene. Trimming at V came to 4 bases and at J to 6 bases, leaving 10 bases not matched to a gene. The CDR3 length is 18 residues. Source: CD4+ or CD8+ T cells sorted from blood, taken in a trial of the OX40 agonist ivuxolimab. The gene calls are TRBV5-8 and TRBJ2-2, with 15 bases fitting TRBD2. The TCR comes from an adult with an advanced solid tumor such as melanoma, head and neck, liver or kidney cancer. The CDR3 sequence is CASSPGRTSGGAAGELFF. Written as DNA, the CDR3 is TGTGCCAGCAGCCCCGGTAGGACTAGCGGGGGGGCCGCCGGGGAGCTGTTTTTT.